This T cell receptor (beta chain) is from a study of cytomegalovirus exposure and HLA in healthy donors. Study observations and caveats: Exclusion as indistinguishable affected some V segments, including TRBV6-2 and TRBV6-3. A later analysis found TCR association rates differed by HLA locus, highest for DRB1 and lowest for HLA-C.

Donors counted as nominally healthy when sampled, yet unrecorded immune exposures were likely. Primers included in the PCR were 60 Vbeta and 13 Jbeta primers. Here immunoSEQ multiplex PCR was the method, and the copy in TCRdb shows in-frame clones only, minus some. The sample has around 63,000 clones, more than 60% seen once; the top ten hold just under 3%. CDR1 is SGDLS, CDR2 YYNGEE, per germline. Between the trimmed V and J ends, which lost 4 bases and 0 bases, there was a span of 10 bases. This CDR3 has 14 residues. As concerns this clone: Its antigen remains unknown.

The receptor comes from a woman in her twenties or thirties in good health and CMV-seronegative. The rearrangement uses TRBV9 and TRBJ1-2; D ambiguous. The sample taken for sequencing was PBMCs. In nucleotides, the CDR3 is TGTGCCAGCAGCCAGGTAGGCCCTAACTATGGCTACACCTTC. It translates to CASSQVGPNYGYTF.